Included here is one TCR beta chain sequence, with context. Its antigen remains unknown. These data originate in a study of T cell responses to AZD1222 COVID-19 vaccine. General study points: Females outnumbered males among donors, who were mostly white British; clonal diversity was possibly underestimated. Reportedly, nearly half the spike-specific TCRs target unmutated variant regions. An increase in Spike-specific TCR breadth and depth was observed after two AZD1222 doses.

Germline V CDR1 and CDR2: LNHDA, SQIVND (reference sequence). CDR3 size: 17 residues. The V gene end was trimmed by 4 bases and the J gene end by 0 bases; junction bases not matched to a gene: 11. Doses given second, at about 4 or about 12 weeks, were pooled. TCRdb keeps only in-frame clones here, not all; method: immunoSEQ multiplex PCR. Seen here are roughly 50,000 clones, about nine tenths observed once, and the top ten hold less than 6%. The receptor was isolated from an adult who received the AZD1222 COVID-19 vaccine. This rearrangement joins TRBV19 to TRBJ1-1; 7 bases align to TRBD1. The material sequenced was peripheral blood, taken 28 days after the second AZD1222 dose. This CDR3 reads CASSTIRTGILNTEAFF. The DNA for the CDR3 is TGTGCCAGTAGTACCATTAGGACAGGAATTTTGAACACTGAAGCTTTCTTT.